This TCR beta chain was recorded in a study of blood T cell repertoires in COVID-19. At the level of the study: Whether acute or convalescent, the COVID-19 samples came from the United States, Italy and Spain. PBMCs, B-cell-depleted T cells, or T cells were the source of the cDNA or gDNA that made up the material.

J lost 4 bases, V lost 2 bases, and 6 bases had no gene match. Per the germline V gene, CDR1 is SQVTM and CDR2 is ANQGSEA. The CDR3 sequence is 14 residues long. Authors' analysis steps: Amplification with reference gene primers provided the estimates of nucleated cell counts. This table comes from immunoSEQ multiplex PCR, and its TCRdb copy is limited to in-frame clones, with some not included. From that table come the V and J calls and clone size; the DNA was used to work out D and trimming. Among under 150,000 clones listed, roughly 84% were seen once. The sequencing input was peripheral blood. This chain connects TRBV29-1 to TRBJ1-2; TRBD1 matches 8 bases. The source is a man aged 40-49 years with acute or convalescent COVID-19. In DNA form, the CDR3 reads TGCAGCGTTGAACCGCAGGGGGCATTCTATGGCTACACCTTC. Its protein product is CSVEPQGAFYGYTF.